This record looks at one T cell receptor beta chain sequence and its context. Its antigen remains unidentified. Base qualities are missing; no much larger clone stands one base away. From its cysteine to its phenylalanine, the CDR3 spans 12 amino acids. Only the CDR3 region is kept as DNA, spanning 36 bases read in frame from base 1. The germline V and J ends show losses of 9 bases and 5 bases respectively, and no gene match explains 5 bases of the junction. CDR1 and CDR2 are drawn from the germline V gene (reference sequence): LNHDA, SQIVND. This specimen comes from a study of cytomegalovirus exposure and HLA in healthy donors (dated by TCRdb to 2017 to 2019). Context from the whole study: An earlier analysis of approximately 590 of the donors reported approximately 270 Gb of sequence data and 117 million unique TCR beta sequences from about 200 million T cells. An early release that covered around 590 HLA-typed donors contained approximately 300 gigabases of sequencing data and 70 million to 100 million unique TCR sequences. The genetic ancestry cluster associated with self-reported Caucasian donors included around 76% of the roughly 380 genotyped donors. The aim of the study was to test whether cataloging public T cell receptors could identify signatures of past pathogen exposure. The study used immunosequencing to profile the T cell repertoires of 666 subjects and linked those repertoires to cytomegalovirus serostatus. In addition to the first cohort of 666 subjects, a separate validation cohort of approximately 110 different subjects was used. To predict cytomegalovirus infection status, the study combined high-throughput TCR immunosequencing, statistical association of individual TCRs with disease status, and machine learning. To study patterns of TCR occurrence, a later analysis re-analyzed previously published TCR beta repertoires from 700 or so donors and added high-resolution HLA genotyping. Rather than drawing on any new phenotypic data, the later analysis identified candidate immune exposures from TCR beta sequences and the way those sequences occurred across donors. An earlier analysis of approximately 580 of the donors used high-throughput TCR beta sequencing to judge whether each TCR beta V gene segment behaved as functional or pseudogenic. Donor age, sex, ethnicity and CMV serostatus were compiled alongside the repertoire data. Genome-wide SNP genotypes for about 65% of the roughly 670 donors were used in a later genetic analysis, which treated that subset as a discovery cohort. Every repertoire in the discovery cohort had been generated on one and the same sequencing platform. Both class I and class II loci were covered by HLA typing, at four-digit resolution. Typing coverage varied by locus: about 629-640 donors for A, B, C, DRB1 and DQB1; approximately 500 for DQA1; nearly 610 for DPA1; roughly 450 for DPB1. A few DR-DQ haplotypes were handled as single units for association and clustering because linkage in the cohort was strong. On average, 235,054 unique TCR beta nucleotide sequences were sequenced per donor among more than 350 genotyped donors of the cohort, with approximately 18% of those sequences being non-productive. What the research found in general, with its limitations: Three of the identified cytomegalovirus-associated TCR beta chains were confirmed in vitro to be specific for cytomegalovirus antigens. For the cohort, immune exposure information was limited to CMV serostatus. It was suggested by the authors that the approach could potentially be generalized to other disease states and immunological phenotypes. Across donors, most TCR sequences were observed very rarely, whereas some public TCRs were present in many individuals. Only TCR beta chains were sequenced in this cohort, and the absence of alpha or paired-chain data limited detectable features. An earlier analysis of around 600 of the donors showed that most TCR beta V segments appeared in productive rearrangements either about 90% or about 30% of the time, which broadly matched IMGT annotations. A further reported finding was that TCR beta sequences accurately predicted the HLA-A and HLA-B alleles for most subjects in the first cohort. A later analysis reported that several top co-occurrence clusters appeared linked to parvovirus B19, influenza, CMV and Epstein-Barr virus. Most CMV-associated TCR beta chains appeared to be HLA-restricted in a later analysis, and the HLA associations seemed to be driven largely by CMV exposure. Specific HLA alleles were associated with about 17,000 TCR beta sequences at a false discovery rate of 0.05 in a later analysis. Because HLA typing was unavailable for some donors at each locus, only the typed subset was used in association tests. The classifier was reported to diagnose cytomegalovirus status with high specificity and sensitivity in both the original and validation cohorts. Some 16 rarely observed V segments, including chromosome 9 orphons, were excluded from the earlier analysis of several hundred of the donors because counts were too low. When HLA alleles, especially DR and DQ, strongly co-occurred, attributing TCR associations to individual alleles was difficult. Compared with the roughly 670-donor mean, donors in an Asian-associated ancestry cluster had fewer N-insertions in productive TCRs, according to a later genetic analysis. A cluster of highly shared sequence variants was judged likely to be a technical artifact of the sequencing pipeline. The 87-base-pair reads could not distinguish some IMGT-functional V segments, including TRBV6-2 and TRBV6-3, so those segments were excluded. Correlated functional status among segregating V segments might reflect linkage disequilibrium, but an unknown experimental factor could not be ruled out. Compared with equally common non-associated chains, HLA-associated TCR beta chains in a later analysis were more clonally expanded and had lower generation probabilities. Presence/absence analyses assumed roughly uniform sequencing depth across donors, an assumption that may not hold. The study gave a list of 150 to 200 TCR beta chains associated with cytomegalovirus. According to a later analysis, TCR association rates differed among HLA loci, with DRB1 alleles showing the most associated TCRs and HLA-C alleles showing the fewest. An association between a missense DCLRE1C variant and V-gene and J-gene trimming of TCR beta chains was found in a later genetic analysis and replicated in an independent cohort.

The library was built by means of the immunoSEQ multiplex PCR assay. The multiplex PCR relied on a mix of 60 forward primers for TCR Vbeta segments and 13 reverse primers for TCR Jbeta segments. The CDR3 region of rearranged TCR beta genes was amplified from genomic DNA with a multiplex PCR assay. The amplified TCR beta libraries were sequenced on the Illumina HiSeq System as 87-base-pair reads. On the authors' methods: A later analysis counted around 72 million unique TCR beta chains across the approximately 700 repertoires, and some 11 million of these chains were shared by at least two donors. Raw reads were error-corrected and collapsed into unique sequences with a nearest-neighbor algorithm that merged closely related sequences to remove PCR and sequencing errors. V, D and J gene segments were assigned by aligning CDR3 sequences to IMGT reference sequences. For a sequence to be retained, a match of at least six nucleotides to both a V gene segment and a J gene segment was required. A rearrangement counted as productive if the CDR3 had no stop codons and remained in frame with V and J, and every other rearrangement counted as non-productive. CDR3 was defined according to IMGT convention as the region running from the second conserved V-encoded cysteine to the conserved J-encoded phenylalanine. The earlier analysis of some 540 of the donors excluded any sequence lacking an unambiguous match to a single V gene segment. In an earlier analysis of 587 of the donors, V segments were called functional above 56.7% productive rearrangements and were called segregating when the between-donor standard deviation exceeded 5%. To diagnose cytomegalovirus status from the catalog of TCR beta chain sequences, a statistical classification framework was built. In a later analysis, V and J genes were assigned by comparing TCR nucleotide sequences against IMGT/GENE-DB human TR gene sequences. The TCRdist pipeline was used in a later analysis to assign CDR3 sequences and most-parsimonious VDJ recombination scenarios. In a later analysis, every TCR beta chain was defined by the combination of its CDR3 amino acid sequence and its V-gene family, and reads without a unique V-gene family were dropped. As a way to deal with suspected cross-contamination and a sequencing artifact, a later analysis dropped 592 nucleotide sequences that were highly shared and had low generation probability. For each public chain, a later analysis derived a clonal expansion index from normalized ranks of inferred template counts within each repertoire. A later analysis computed generation probabilities with a VDJ recombination model fitted to out-of-frame rearrangements, and checked the results against IGoR. A later analysis scored TCR-TCR, TCR-HLA and TCR-CMV co-occurrence with hypergeometric tests, applying a repertoire-size bias correction to TCR pairs. A later analysis estimated false discovery rates by permuting HLA or CMV assignments 20 times. In a later analysis, co-occurring TCRs were grouped using DBSCAN, with TCRdist sequence similarity added in when clustering inside HLA-allele-positive subsets. Repertoires with fewer than 30,000 or more than 120,000 public chains, plus five repertoires with anomalous nucleotide sharing, were excluded from co-occurrence clustering. TCRdb mirrors the immuneACCESS table, restricted to in-frame sequences. Some clones are absent from its copies; in checked studies, under half trace to an unresolved V gene, and the reason for the others is unknown. D and trimming were read from the DNA, whereas the V and J calls and clone size are those reported in that table. For this sample the table gives around 110,000 clones, of which approximately 80% were detected only once. 3.5% to 4% of the sample comes from the top ten.

The cohort was made up of roughly 670 healthy bone marrow donors. At the time of sampling, all cohort members were nominally healthy, though unrecorded immune exposures were likely present. The donor tested CMV seronegative and was one of the 352 seronegative cohort members. A peripheral blood sample was collected from each donor, and TCR beta sequencing was performed on peripheral blood mononuclear cells. Genomic DNA extraction from the blood cell samples was performed with the Qiagen DNeasy Blood Extraction Kit. The sequenced material came from PBMCs. The receptor was derived from a man in his sixties in good health and CMV-seronegative. The sequence joins TRBV19 to TRBJ2-5; a stretch of 8 junction bases matches TRBD1. The nucleotide sequence reads TGTGCCAGCAACCAGGGGGCCGAGACCCAGTACTTC. This encodes CASNQGAETQYF.